This TCR beta chain was captured by sequencing in a study of vaccination and CD4 T cells after COVID-19. Study background: Those taking part got two shots of either the BNT162b2 or the mRNA-1273 vaccine. Investigators took post-vaccine samples a median roughly 72 days after dose two, within a range of 14 to 241. Median time from COVID diagnosis to post-COVID sampling was over 95 days (35 to 161).

This clonotype was recorded a few times. What it binds is unknown. V was pared by 7 bases and J by 4 bases, with 7 bases of the junction left unmatched. In germline, CDR1 is MNHNS, CDR2 SASEGT. The CDR3 covers 15 residues. Described treatment: roughly nine-day PBMC culture with coronavirus spike peptide pools or control peptides (ViraFEST assay). The unexposed donor gave CD4+ T cells before the COVID-19 pandemic (2011-2018). Broader study findings: Early post-infection timepoints were missing, and relatively few convalescent patients were studied.

The Oncomine TCR Beta short-read assay generated sequence data from the DNA of cultured CD4+ T cells. Genomic DNA was isolated from CD4+ T cells that had been cultured. MiXCR was run by TCRdb on the PCR reads, yielding one entry per CDR3 protein. The repertoire holds several thousand distinct CDR3 sequences, with approximately 35% as singletons. Sequenced: CD4+ T cells from blood, cultured in vitro. The receptor was derived from a human donor in good health. This sequence joins TRBV6-1 and TRBJ2-2, with TRBD1 matching 9 bases. The CDR3 here is CASMNRGRGTGELFF. DNA for the CDR3: TGTGCCAGCATGAACAGGGGGCGCGGCACCGGGGAGCTGTTTTTT.